This T cell receptor (beta chain) was documented in a study of beta chain features in type 1 diabetes. Study-level information: On cell yields, gender and age, patients and healthy donors were similar. Regarding the study as a whole: Lower insertion and higher deletion counts appeared at VDJ junctions in type 1 diabetes patients. Sampled from patients, naive, central memory and Treg TCRB repertoires appeared more similar than those sampled from healthy donors.

Expressed TCRB transcripts were sequenced, since all the RNA that had been isolated was reverse transcribed. Naive, central memory and regulatory T cell samples yielded roughly 3.6 million reads on average. Data came from immunoSEQ multiplex PCR; TCRdb stores just in-frame clones and leaves some out. The sample lists 500,000 to 700,000 clones, roughly 15% occurring once. This CDR3 region has 14 residues. Germline loops: CDR1 MNHNY, CDR2 SVGAGI (reference sequence). V was shortened by 7 bases and J by 2 bases, with 13 bases between the two germline ends. As regards this clone: As yet, its antigen is unknown.

The sequenced sample consisted of naive CD4+ T cells from blood. The genes are TRBV6-6 and TRBJ2-3; D may be TRBD1 (6 bases). The origin of this receptor is a man younger than 35 in good health. For the CDR3, the DNA is TGTGCCAGCAACCACAGGGTCACCACAGATACGCAGTATTTT. Protein product: CASNHRVTTDTQYF.